Listed below are T cell receptor beta chains from one sample, sequenced in a study of blood T cell repertoires in COVID-19. The repertoire was sequenced with immunoSEQ multiplex PCR; TCRdb's copy has only in-frame clones and lacks some. The profile shows under 400,000 clones, about 91% of them singletons. Material for sequencing was peripheral blood. The receptors were gathered from a woman aged 25 to 45 with COVID-19, enrolled during active disease. The CDR3 runs from the conserved cysteine through the conserved F or W. A D gene is named only where the DNA matches it firmly. Expanded clones get a size class; other rows say once, few or many, or leave the size out.

V,J,D,size,length,CDR3,DNA
TRBV6-1,TRBJ1-1,.,once,15,CASSESGGMNTEAFF,TGTGCCAGCAGTGAGTCGGGGGGAATGAACACTGAAGCTTTCTTT
TRBV6-5,TRBJ2-3,TRBD2,.,15,CASTTSGGAVNTQYF,TGTGCCAGCACGACTAGCGGGGGGGCAGTAAATACGCAGTATTTT
TRBV27,TRBJ1-1,TRBD1,.,11,CASGDRGEAFF,TGTGCCAGCGGGGACAGGGGAGAAGCTTTCTTT
TRBV4-2,TRBJ2-6,.,.,15,CASSQARSGANVLTF,TGTGCCAGCAGCCAAGCGCGCTCTGGGGCCAACGTCCTGACTTTC
TRBV13,TRBJ2-5,.,.,14,CASSLGVLEETQYF,TGTGCCAGCAGCCTCGGGGTCTTAGAAGAGACCCAGTACTTC
TRBV30,TRBJ1-4,.,.,11,CAWSLNEKLFF,TGTGCCTGGAGCCTTAATGAAAAACTGTTTTTT
TRBV2,TRBJ2-5,.,.,13,CASSGTGGETQYF,TGTGCCAGCAGTGGAACGGGTGGGGAGACCCAGTACTTC
TRBV2,TRBJ1-5,TRBD1,few,15,CASRGDSSKYQPQHF,TGTGCCAGCAGGGGGGACAGTTCGAAGTATCAGCCCCAGCATTTT
TRBV28,TRBJ2-1,TRBD2,.,15,CASSAGDAGKGEQFF,TGTGCCAGCAGCGCGGGAGACGCCGGCAAGGGTGAGCAGTTCTTC
TRBV4-1,TRBJ1-1,.,once,13,CASSQGPNTEAFF,TGCGCCAGCAGCCAAGGGCCGAACACTGAAGCTTTCTTT